This T cell receptor (beta chain) was sequenced during a study of T-cell reconstitution after alpha-beta-depleted transplantation in children. TCRbeta library construction was performed incorporating unique molecular identifiers. TCRdb redid the calling of the PCR reads with MiXCR, one entry per CDR3 protein. The data hold about 610,000 distinct CDR3 sequences, with 10% to 13% observed a single time. There are 16 residues in the CDR3. V lost 2 bases to trimming and J lost 2 bases, with 17 bases between them. From germline, CDR1 is DFQATT and CDR2 SNEGSKA (reference sequence). The rearrangement links TRBV20-1 to TRBJ2-3; D may be TRBD2 (5 bases). The source material was PBMCs from the stem cell graft donor, sampled from the stem cell graft. This clonotype originated in a human donor who donated a stem cell graft to a child with acute myeloid leukemia. This chain's CDR3 is CSARPSGVRITDTQYF. CDR3 in DNA: TGCAGTGCTAGACCCTCCGGGGTTCGGATCACAGATACGCAGTATTTT.